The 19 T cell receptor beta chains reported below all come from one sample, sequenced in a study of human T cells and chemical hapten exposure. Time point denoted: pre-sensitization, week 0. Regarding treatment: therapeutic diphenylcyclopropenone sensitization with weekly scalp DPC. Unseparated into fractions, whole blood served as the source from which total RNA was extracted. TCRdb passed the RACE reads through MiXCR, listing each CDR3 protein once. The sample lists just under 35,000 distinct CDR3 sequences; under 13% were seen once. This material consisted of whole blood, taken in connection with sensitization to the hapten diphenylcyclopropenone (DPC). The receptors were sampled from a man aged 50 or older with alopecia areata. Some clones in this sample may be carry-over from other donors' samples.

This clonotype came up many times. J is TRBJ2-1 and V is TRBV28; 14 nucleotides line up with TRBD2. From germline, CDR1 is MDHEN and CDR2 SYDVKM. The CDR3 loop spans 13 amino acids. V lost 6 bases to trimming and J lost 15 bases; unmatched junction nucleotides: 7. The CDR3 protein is CASRPTSGRELFF. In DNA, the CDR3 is TGTGCCAGCAGGCCGACTAGCGGGAGGGAGTTGTTCTTC. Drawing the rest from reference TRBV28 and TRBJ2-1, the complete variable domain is DVKVTQSSRYLVKRTGEKVFLECVQDMDHENMFWYRQDPGLGLRLIYFSYDVKMKEKGDIPEGYSVSREKKERFSLILESASTNQTSMYLCASRPTSGRELFFGPGTRLTVL.

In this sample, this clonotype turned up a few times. CDR3 DNA sequence: TGTGCCAGCAGTTTAGAAAGGGGGCACACTGAAGCTTTCTTT. Translating it yields CASSLERGHTEAFF. V gene TRBV6-5 combines with J gene TRBJ1-1, with 7 bases lining up with TRBD1. Looked up from germline, CDR1 is MNHEY and CDR2 is SVGAGI. Trimming took 4 bases from V and 3 from J; bases not matched to a gene: 5. The CDR3 extends over 14 amino acids.

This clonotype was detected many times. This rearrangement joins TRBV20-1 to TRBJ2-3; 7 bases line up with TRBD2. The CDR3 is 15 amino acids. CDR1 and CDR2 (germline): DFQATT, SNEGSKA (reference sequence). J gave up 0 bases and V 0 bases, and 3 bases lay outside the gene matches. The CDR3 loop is CSARDSGRSTDTQYF. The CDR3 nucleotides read TGCAGTGCTAGAGATAGCGGGCGGAGCACAGATACGCAGTATTTT.

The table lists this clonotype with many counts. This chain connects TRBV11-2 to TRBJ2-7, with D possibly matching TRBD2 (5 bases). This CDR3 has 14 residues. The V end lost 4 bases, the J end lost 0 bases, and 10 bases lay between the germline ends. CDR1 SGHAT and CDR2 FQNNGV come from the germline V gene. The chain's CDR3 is CASSSGFLSYEQYF. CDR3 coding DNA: TGTGCCAGCAGCTCGGGATTCCTCTCCTACGAGCAGTACTTC.

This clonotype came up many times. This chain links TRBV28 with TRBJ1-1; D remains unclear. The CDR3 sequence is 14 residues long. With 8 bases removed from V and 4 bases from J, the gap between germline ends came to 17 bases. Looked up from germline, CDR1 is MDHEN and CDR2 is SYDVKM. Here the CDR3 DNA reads TGTGCCAGCTCCCAGACATTAAGAACCACTGAAGCTTTCTTT. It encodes CASSQTLRTTEAFF.

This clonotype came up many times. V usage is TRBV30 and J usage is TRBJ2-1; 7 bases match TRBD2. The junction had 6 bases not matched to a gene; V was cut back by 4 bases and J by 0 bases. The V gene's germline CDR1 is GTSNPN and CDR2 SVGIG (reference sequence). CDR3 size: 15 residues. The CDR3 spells CAWTQLANSYNEQFF. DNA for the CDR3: TGTGCCTGGACCCAACTAGCGAACTCCTACAATGAGCAGTTCTTC.

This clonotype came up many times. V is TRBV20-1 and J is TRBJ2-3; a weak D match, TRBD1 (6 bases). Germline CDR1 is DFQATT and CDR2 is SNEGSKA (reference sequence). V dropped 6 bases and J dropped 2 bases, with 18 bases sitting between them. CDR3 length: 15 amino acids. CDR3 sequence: CSAMSPGETTDTQYF. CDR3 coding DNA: TGCAGTGCCATGAGCCCAGGGGAAACCACAGATACGCAGTATTTT.

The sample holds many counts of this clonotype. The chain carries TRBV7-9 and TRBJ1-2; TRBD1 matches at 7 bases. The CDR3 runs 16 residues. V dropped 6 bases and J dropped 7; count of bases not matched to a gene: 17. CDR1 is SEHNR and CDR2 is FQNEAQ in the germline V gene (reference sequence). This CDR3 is CASSRDSNPVYGGYTF. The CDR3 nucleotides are TGTGCCAGCAGTCGGGACAGCAACCCCGTCTATGGTGGCTACACCTTC.

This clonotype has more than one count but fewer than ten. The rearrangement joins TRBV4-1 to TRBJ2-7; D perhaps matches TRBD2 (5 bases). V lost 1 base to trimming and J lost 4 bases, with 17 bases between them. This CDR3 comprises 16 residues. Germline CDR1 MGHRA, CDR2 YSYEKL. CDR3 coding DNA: TGCGCCAGCAGCCAAGGGGCAGAGGGAGAGGTATACGAGCAGTACTTC. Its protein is CASSQGAEGEVYEQYF.

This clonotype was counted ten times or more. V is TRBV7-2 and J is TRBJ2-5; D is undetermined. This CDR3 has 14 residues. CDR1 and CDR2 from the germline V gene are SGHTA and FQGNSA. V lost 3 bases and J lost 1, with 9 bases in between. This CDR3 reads CASSFAGSQETQYF. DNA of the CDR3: TGTGCCAGCAGCTTTGCCGGGTCCCAAGAGACCCAGTACTTC.

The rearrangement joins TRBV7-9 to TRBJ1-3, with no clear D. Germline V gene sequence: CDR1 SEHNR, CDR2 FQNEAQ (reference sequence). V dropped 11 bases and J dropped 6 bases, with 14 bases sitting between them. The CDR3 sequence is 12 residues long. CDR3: CAGGEKENTIYF. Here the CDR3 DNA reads TGTGCCGGTGGGGAGAAAGAAAACACCATATATTTT.

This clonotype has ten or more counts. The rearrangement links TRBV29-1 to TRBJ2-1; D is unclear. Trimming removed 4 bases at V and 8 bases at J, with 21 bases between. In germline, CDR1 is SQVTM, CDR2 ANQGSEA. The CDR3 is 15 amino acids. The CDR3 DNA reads TGCAGCGTTGTTTGGCCATTACTCGCGTCAGATGAGCAGTTCTTC. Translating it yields CSVVWPLLASDEQFF.

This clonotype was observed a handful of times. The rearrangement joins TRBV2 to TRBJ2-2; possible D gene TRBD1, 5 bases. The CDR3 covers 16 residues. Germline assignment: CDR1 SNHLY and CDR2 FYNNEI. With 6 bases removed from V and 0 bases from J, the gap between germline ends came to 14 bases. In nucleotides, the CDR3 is TGTGCCAGCAGGAGACGGACACCCGCGAACACCGGGGAGCTGTTTTTT. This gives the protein CASRRRTPANTGELFF.

CDR3 sequence reads: CSVDNGGAFDEQFF. The CDR3 DNA sequence: TGCAGCGTTGATAACGGGGGGGCTTTTGATGAGCAGTTCTTC. The chain joins TRBV29-1 to TRBJ2-1, with TRBD2 matching 8 bases. Germline CDR1 reads SQVTM; CDR2 reads ANQGSEA. The V and J ends lost 3 bases and 8 bases, in that order; junction bases with no gene match: 9. The CDR3 extends over 14 amino acids.

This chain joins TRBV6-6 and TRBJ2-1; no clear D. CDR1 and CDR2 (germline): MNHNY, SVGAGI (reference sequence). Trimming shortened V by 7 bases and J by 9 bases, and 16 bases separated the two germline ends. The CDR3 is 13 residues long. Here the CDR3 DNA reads TGTGCCAGCACCACGGCGAAAGACGGTGAGCAGTTCTTC. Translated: CASTTAKDGEQFF.

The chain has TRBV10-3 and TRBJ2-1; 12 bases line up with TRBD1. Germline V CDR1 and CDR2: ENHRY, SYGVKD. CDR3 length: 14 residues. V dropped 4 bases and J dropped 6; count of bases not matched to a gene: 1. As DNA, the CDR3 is TGTGCCATCAGTGGGGACAGGGGGCTCAATGAGCAGTTCTTC. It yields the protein CAISGDRGLNEQFF.

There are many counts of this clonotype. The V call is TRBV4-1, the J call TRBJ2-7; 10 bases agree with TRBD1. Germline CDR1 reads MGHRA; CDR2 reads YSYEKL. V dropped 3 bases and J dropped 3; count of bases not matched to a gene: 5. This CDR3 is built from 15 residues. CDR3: CASSQGQGSRYEQYF. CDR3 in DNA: TGCGCCAGCAGCCAGGGACAGGGGTCCCGCTACGAGCAGTACTTC.

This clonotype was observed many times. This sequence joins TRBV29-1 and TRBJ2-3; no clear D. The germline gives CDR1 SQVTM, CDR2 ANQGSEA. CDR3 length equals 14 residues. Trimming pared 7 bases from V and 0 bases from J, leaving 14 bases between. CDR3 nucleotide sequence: TGCAGCGCCGTCGGTAAACTCAGCACAGATACGCAGTATTTT. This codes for CSAVGKLSTDTQYF.

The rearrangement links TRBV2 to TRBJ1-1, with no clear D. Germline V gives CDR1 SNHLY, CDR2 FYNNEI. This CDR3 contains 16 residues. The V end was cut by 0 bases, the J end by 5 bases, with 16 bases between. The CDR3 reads CASSEAEGAIGTEAFF. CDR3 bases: TGTGCCAGCAGTGAAGCGGAGGGAGCCATAGGAACTGAAGCTTTCTTT. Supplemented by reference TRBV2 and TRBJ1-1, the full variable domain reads EPEVTQTPSHQVTQMGQEVILRCVPISNHLYFYWYRQILGQKVEFLVSFYNNEISEKSEIFDDQFSVERPDGSNFTLKIRSTKLEDSAMYFCASSEAEGAIGTEAFFGQGTRLTVV.